This T cell receptor beta chain comes out of a study of CD8+ T cells in alopecia areata. Following extraction, RNA underwent reverse transcription to cDNA, which served as the sequencing template. Produced via immunoSEQ multiplex PCR; TCRdb's table is partial and in-frame only. The sample yields 100,000 to 150,000 clones, 45% to 65% seen once. This clone was found a few times. The germline V gene has CDR1 SGHAT and CDR2 FQNNGV. V shed 5 bases and J 2 bases; nucleotides not matched to a gene: 11. This CDR3 is built from 16 residues. The sorting of PBMCs gave CD4+ and CD8+ T cells. The V gene is TRBV11-2, the J gene TRBJ1-2; 7 bases align to TRBD1. The source of this sequence is a human donor with alopecia areata. The sequences come from CD4+ T cells sorted from blood, collected at week 0. The CDR3 nucleotides are TGTGCCAGCAGCAAACAGACAGGGCCGTCAAACTATGGCTACACCTTC. It specifies CASSKQTGPSNYGYTF.